Listed here are 10 T cell receptor beta chains from one sample, sequenced in a study of shared clonotypes between healthy human individuals. Profiling relied on immunoSEQ multiplex PCR, and the TCRdb table lists in-frame clones only, not all of them. The sample lists about 1.9 million clones; about 94% were seen once. CD8 cells classed as naive were CD45RO-negative and positively selected for CCR7, excluding terminally differentiated effector memory CD45RA+ cells. The sample taken for sequencing was naive CD8+ T cells from PBMCs. The receptor source for this set is a man aged 18 to 29 in good health. Some clones in this sample may be carry-over from other donors' samples.

V usage is TRBV5-5 and J usage is TRBJ2-7, with D tentatively TRBD2 (5 bases). The CDR3 is 16 residues long. The germline gives CDR1 SGHKS, CDR2 YYEKEE (reference sequence). V lost 0 bases, J lost 3 bases, and 16 bases lay in between. CDR3 nucleotide sequence: TGTGCCAGCAGCTTGGCCGAGTGGACCAGCGGCTACGAGCAGTACTTC. Translation gives CASSLAEWTSGYEQYF.

The chain's CDR3 is CASSERGRYGYTF. The CDR3 DNA is TGTGCCAGCAGTGAAAGGGGTAGATATGGCTACACCTTC. V is TRBV25-1 and J is TRBJ1-2; maybe TRBD1 (5 bases). The CDR3 has 13 residues. Germline V gene sequence: CDR1 MGHDK, CDR2 SYGVNS. V lost 2 bases and J lost 5, with 9 bases in between.

To note about this clone: The identical CDR3 is also encoded by other nucleotide sequences in the sample. The chain links TRBV6-6 to TRBJ2-2; D is ambiguous. CDR1 MNHNY and CDR2 SVGAGI come from the germline V gene (reference sequence). Trimming took off 2 bases at V and 8 bases at J, with 9 bases between the two ends. This CDR3 region has 13 residues. Here the CDR3 reads CASSYDFPGELFF. CDR3 nucleotides: TGTGCCAGCAGTTACGACTTCCCAGGGGAGCTGTTTTTT.

This clone was observed a few times. This chain connects TRBV7-9 to TRBJ1-5; D gene ambiguous. The germline gives CDR1 SEHNR, CDR2 FQNEAQ (reference sequence). The ends were cut back, 5 bases at V and 6 bases at J, with 23 bases in the middle. This CDR3 contains 17 residues. CDR3 protein: CASSPGPGILGGQPQHF. CDR3 coding DNA: TGTGCCAGCAGCCCCGGACCGGGAATCCTGGGCGGTCAGCCCCAGCATTTT.

The chain joins TRBV4-1 to TRBJ2-5, with D possibly TRBD2 on 6 matching bases. The germline V gene encodes CDR1 MGHRA and CDR2 YSYEKL. Trimming took 0 bases from V and 3 from J, leaving 14 bases between them. The CDR3 is 16 amino acids. The CDR3, as DNA: TGCGCCAGCAGCCAAGATCTCGGGAGTGGTAAAGAGACCCAGTACTTC. It yields the protein CASSQDLGSGKETQYF.

J is TRBJ1-1 and V is TRBV9, with D possibly matching TRBD1 (5 bases). CDR1 SGDLS and CDR2 YYNGEE come from the germline V gene. The CDR3 sequence is 12 residues long. Trimming stripped 4 bases from V and 8 bases from J, with 12 bases between. The CDR3 loop reads CASSPGGREAFF. CDR3 coding DNA: TGTGCCAGCAGCCCCGGGGGGAGAGAAGCTTTCTTT.

This chain connects TRBV15 to TRBJ1-2, with TRBD1 matching 9 bases. The germline gives CDR1 LNHNV, CDR2 YYDKDF (reference sequence). After removal of 6 bases from V and 6 bases from J, the junction contained 8 bases not matched to a gene. The length of the CDR3 is 14 residues. The CDR3 spells CATREQGAYHGYTF. In nucleotides, the CDR3 is TGTGCCACCAGGGAACAGGGGGCGTACCATGGCTACACCTTC.

The rearrangement joins TRBV19 to TRBJ2-3; no firm D call. The V end lost 2 bases, the J end lost 5 bases, and 5 bases lay between the germline ends. The length of the CDR3 is 12 residues. Per germline, CDR1 LNHDA and CDR2 SQIVND (reference sequence). The CDR3 here is CASSIWEDTQYF. In nucleotides, the CDR3 is TGTGCCAGTAGTATATGGGAAGATACGCAGTATTTT.

The table lists this clone with a count of one. V usage is TRBV10-3 and J usage is TRBJ2-5, with TRBD1 matching over 7 bases. The CDR3 consists of 16 residues. Trimming took 3 bases from V and 0 from J; bases not matched to a gene: 7. Germline V gene lookup returns CDR1 ENHRY and CDR2 SYGVKD. The CDR3, as DNA: TGTGCCATCAGTGAAAAGACAGGGACGTACCAAGAGACCCAGTACTTC. Its translation is CAISEKTGTYQETQYF.

The gene calls are TRBV5-1 and TRBJ2-5, with D possibly being TRBD1 or TRBD2 (5 bases each). Germline V lookup: CDR1 SGHRS, CDR2 YFSETQ. The CDR3 totals 17 residues. V gave up 3 bases and J gave up 5 bases, with 23 bases separating them. In DNA form, the CDR3 reads TGCGCCAGCAGCTCCGAAGATTTTACAGGATCGGGGGAGACCCAGTACTTC. This gives the protein CASSSEDFTGSGETQYF.